This T cell receptor beta chain stems from a study of cytomegalovirus exposure and HLA in healthy donors. Overall study context: In a previous analysis, 120 million or so unique TCR beta sequences were found from 150 million to 200 million T cells.

Whereas donors were nominally healthy upon sampling, unrecorded immune exposures were probable. Concerning this clone itself: Its target is unknown.

The germline V and J ends were trimmed by 6 bases and 0 bases, with 11 bases remaining between them. CDR3 length equals 14 residues. Germline CDR1 is MNHEY and CDR2 is SVGAGI. Amplification used 60 Vbeta primers and 13 Jbeta primers. Profiled with immunoSEQ multiplex PCR; TCRdb holds only in-frame clones, not every one. The sample holds about 110,000 clones; nearly 70% are singletons and the top ten take around 5.4%. General observations from the study: A few CMV-associated chains were confirmed in vitro to be specific for CMV antigens.

J is TRBJ1-1 and V is TRBV6-5; D unresolved. What was sequenced was PBMCs. The source of this sequence is a woman between 65 and 79 years old in good health and CMV-seropositive. CDR3 bases: TGTGCCAGCAGGTTACCCGGGGTGAACACTGAAGCTTTCTTT. Translated: CASRLPGVNTEAFF.